This T cell receptor (beta chain) was recorded in a study of post-analysis software for immune sequencing data (dated by TCRdb to between 2014 and 2016). Some background on the complete study: Disease courses on record covered relapsing-remitting, secondary progressive and progressive-relapsing multiple sclerosis, though some patients had no subtype annotation. The multiple sclerosis patient repertoires were compared with roughly twelve previously published healthy control repertoires from donors aged 6 to 25 years. A subset of samples was prepared in parallel using single-end sample barcoding, then pooled and co-amplified after Illumina adapter ligation.

To demonstrate the VDJtools post-analysis software, TCR beta repertoires were profiled from the peripheral blood of 10 to 15 young patients with multiple sclerosis. Multiple sclerosis patients were children and adolescents aged 6 to 15 years. As for this clonotype: Its antigen is unknown. One base away there is no much larger clone; base qualities are not given.

Via the germline V gene, CDR1 is MDHEN and CDR2 SYDVKM. The CDR3 starts with the cysteine, ends with the phenylalanine, and has 16 residues. The read is trimmed to its CDR3 DNA, 48 bases read in frame from base 1. At the junction V is shortened by 6 bases and J by 6 bases, with 21 bases in between. Library prep was done by PCR. TCRdb lists the instrument as Illumina HiSeq 2500. Unique molecular identifiers were incorporated into TCR beta cDNA libraries to reduce PCR and sequencing biases. Every 1 to 10 million input T cells yielded approximately 500,000 cDNA molecules, meaning each molecule approximated one T cell. The patient libraries were prepared and sequenced with the same protocol used for the earlier healthy control dataset. Samples belonging to the same batch were prepared together, multiplexed and sequenced on a shared HiSeq lane. The authors' pipeline ran thus. MIGEC was used to process the raw barcoded reads, and molecular identifier groups with only a single read were discarded before consensus assembly and CDR3 extraction. Clonotype tables were post-analysed with VDJtools, normalizing diversity by down-sampling all datasets to the smallest sample size. In repertoire overlap clustering, CDR3 amino acid sequences, but not nucleotide sequences, were matched to correct batch-related cross-sample contamination. TCRdb reworked the public reads: Q25 trimming with fastp, MiXCR clone assembly, productive beta chains retained. Under each unique CDR3 protein, matching rows form one entry showing the most common genes and DNA. The V and J calls follow TCRdb's processing rather than the paper's. For this sample the table gives 350,000 to 500,000 distinct CDR3 sequences, of which 39% were detected only once. 6% to 9% of the sample is taken by the ten largest.

Overall results and qualifications from the work: Patients showed significantly higher frequencies than controls for 4 or 5 TRBV segments, among them TRBV5-6, TRBV5-1 and TRBV20-1. The multiple sclerosis patient group was slightly younger than the control group. Significantly lower normalized Chao1 diversity was found in multiple sclerosis patients than in controls, suggesting substantial peripheral T-cell clonal expansion. Direct clustering with F measure showed strong co-clustering of samples prepared in the same batch, prompting a batch-effect correction.

The specimen sequenced was blood. This chain joins TRBV28 to TRBJ2-1, with TRBD1 perhaps the D gene, on 5 matching bases. This clonotype was obtained from a girl aged 2 to 9 with multiple sclerosis. The CDR3 sequence is CASRPGPSTLGNEQFF. Here is the DNA: TGTGCCAGCAGACCAGGGCCATCGACACTTGGCAATGAGCAGTTCTTC. The entire variable domain, with the stretches around the CDR3 drawn from the reference TRBV28 and TRBJ2-1 proteins, is DVKVTQSSRYLVKRTGEKVFLECVQDMDHENMFWYRQDPGLGLRLIYFSYDVKMKEKGDIPEGYSVSREKKERFSLILESASTNQTSMYLCASRPGPSTLGNEQFFGPGTRLTVL.